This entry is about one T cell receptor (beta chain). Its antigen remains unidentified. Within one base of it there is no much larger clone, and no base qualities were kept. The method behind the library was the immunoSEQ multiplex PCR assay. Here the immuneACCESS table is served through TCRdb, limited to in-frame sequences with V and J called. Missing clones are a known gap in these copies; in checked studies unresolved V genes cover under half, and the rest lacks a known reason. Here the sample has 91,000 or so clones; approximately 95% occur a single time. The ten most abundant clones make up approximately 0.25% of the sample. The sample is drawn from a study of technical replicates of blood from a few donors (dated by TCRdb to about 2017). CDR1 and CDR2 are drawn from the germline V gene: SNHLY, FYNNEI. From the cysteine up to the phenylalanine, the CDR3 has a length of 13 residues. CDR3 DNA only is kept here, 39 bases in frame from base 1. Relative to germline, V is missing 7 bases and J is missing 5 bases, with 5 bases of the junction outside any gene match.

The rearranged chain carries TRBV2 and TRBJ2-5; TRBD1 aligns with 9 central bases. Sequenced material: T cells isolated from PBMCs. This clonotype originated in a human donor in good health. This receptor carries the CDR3 CASKDRGWETQYF. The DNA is TGTGCCAGCAAAGACAGGGGGTGGGAGACCCAGTACTTC.